A single sample is the source of the 6 T cell receptor beta chains below, sequenced in a study of identifying expanded T cells in peripheral blood. This table comes from immunoSEQ multiplex PCR, and its TCRdb copy is limited to in-frame clones, with some not included. The data contain about 97,000 clones, approximately 88% of them seen just once; the ten biggest clones take up approximately 18%. Sequencing was performed on blood. These receptors all stem from a person between 18 and 75 years old in good health.

This rearrangement joins TRBV6-6 to TRBJ2-7; TRBD2 matches 7 bases. The CDR3 has 13 residues. V lost 2 bases, J lost 7 bases, and 5 bases stayed unmatched. The germline V gene has CDR1 MNHNY and CDR2 SVGAGI (reference sequence). As DNA, the CDR3 is TGTGCCAGCAGTTACGGGGGGGAGAGGGAGCAGTACTTC. This encodes CASSYGGEREQYF.

The gene calls are TRBV6-1 and TRBJ2-7; 7 bases line up with TRBD1. The CDR3 is 13 residues long. From germline, CDR1 is MNHNS and CDR2 SASEGT. V was pared by 6 bases and J by 4 bases, with 6 bases of the junction left unmatched. The CDR3 DNA sequence: TGTGCCAGCAGCCTGGGACAGACTTACGAGCAGTACTTC. It codes for CASSLGQTYEQYF.

A note on this clone: One end of the junction fails to match germline, which may point to a read error. The genes are TRBV13 and TRBJ2-1; D perhaps matches TRBD2 (6 bases). This CDR3 has 14 residues. Germline V gives CDR1 PRHDT, CDR2 FYEKMQ (reference sequence). The CDR3 DNA reads TGTGCCAGCACCTTAGGACGGGGGACCAATGAGCAGTTCTTC. Residues: CASTLGRGTNEQFF.

The table lists this clone with a few counts. The V gene is TRBV19, the J gene TRBJ1-2; tentatively, D is TRBD1 (6 bases). The germline V and J ends were trimmed by 7 bases and 8 bases, with 23 bases remaining between them. Germline V gene lookup returns CDR1 LNHDA and CDR2 SQIVND (reference sequence). CDR3 size: 15 residues. In DNA, the CDR3 is TGTGCCAGTACCCTCAGCGGGGGGGCGCGGAGGGGCTACACCTTC. This translates into CASTLSGGARRGYTF.

The chain is built from TRBV28 and TRBJ2-7; D is undetermined. Per germline, CDR1 MDHEN and CDR2 SYDVKM. V was shortened by 3 bases and J by 1 base, with 4 bases between the two germline ends. The CDR3 sequence is 12 residues long. CDR3 DNA sequence: TGTGCCAGCAGTTTGGGTTCCTACGAGCAGTACTTC. It encodes CASSLGSYEQYF.

The CDR3 sequence: CASSQGTGLYGYTF. The CDR3 region has the DNA TGCGCCAGCAGCCAAGGTACAGGGTTGTATGGCTACACCTTC. V gene TRBV4-3 combines with J gene TRBJ1-2; a weak D match, TRBD1 (6 bases). This CDR3 comprises 14 residues. Germline assignment: CDR1 LGHNA and CDR2 YSLEER. V was shortened by 1 base and J by 5 bases, with 11 bases between the two germline ends.